This is a list of T cell receptor beta chains from one sample in a study of T-cell memory formation after mild COVID-19. TCRdb reanalysed the 5' RACE reads using MiXCR and keeps one entry per CDR3 protein. This repertoire shows hundreds of thousands of distinct CDR3 sequences, 20% to 30% found once; its top ten account for about 12%. Sequenced material: PBMCs or a T cell subset sorted from them (not recorded which). Every receptor here comes from an adult woman who had mild COVID-19 (a few samples of this study predate the infection). Cell type and time point are not known. The CDR3 runs from the conserved cysteine through the conserved F or W. The D gene is left open where the match is weak. Rows may omit the clone size; those that give it use once, few, many or a size class.

clone size	V gene	D gene	J gene	CDR3 protein	CDR3 DNA
.	TRBV20-1	.	TRBJ2-3	CSARGGKIGDTQYF	TGCAGTGCTAGAGGGGGAAAAATTGGGGATACGCAGTATTTT
.	TRBV9	TRBD1	TRBJ1-1	CASSSGQGAYTEAFF	TGTGCCAGCAGCTCAGGACAGGGGGCTTACACTGAAGCTTTCTTT
.	TRBV14	.	TRBJ1-1	CASSQGGGAFF	TGTGCCAGCAGCCAAGGAGGTGGGGCTTTCTTT
.	TRBV2	.	TRBJ2-1	CASSAGLYNEQFF	TGTGCCAGCAGTGCTGGACTATACAATGAGCAGTTCTTC
.	TRBV4-2	TRBD1	TRBJ2-3	CASSQDEQGMLDTQYF	TGTGCCAGCAGCCAAGATGAACAGGGGATGTTGGATACGCAGTATTTT
.	TRBV6-5	.	TRBJ2-7	CASRMSQAASYEQYF	TGTGCCAGCAGAATGTCGCAGGCGGCCTCCTACGAGCAGTACTTC
.	TRBV30	.	TRBJ1-1	CAWSLPVSTEAFF	TGTGCCTGGAGTCTCCCGGTGAGCACTGAAGCTTTCTTT
.	TRBV18	TRBD1	TRBJ2-7	CASSPGTGGLAEQYF	TGTGCCAGCTCACCCGGGACAGGGGGTCTTGCCGAGCAGTACTTC
.	TRBV27	.	TRBJ2-7	CASSSSAWSEQYF	TGTGCCAGCAGTTCATCGGCGTGGAGCGAGCAGTACTTC
.	TRBV11-2	TRBD2	TRBJ2-5	CASSSPGGNQETQYF	TGTGCCAGCAGCTCCCCGGGGGGGAACCAAGAGACCCAGTACTTC
few	TRBV20-1	.	TRBJ2-7	CSTMSPDDAFYEQYF	TGCAGTACTATGAGCCCGGACGATGCATTCTACGAGCAGTACTTC
.	TRBV19	.	TRBJ1-1	CASSGRVGTEAFF	TGTGCCAGTAGTGGCAGGGTAGGGACTGAAGCTTTCTTT
.	TRBV7-2	TRBD2	TRBJ2-1	CASSSGLAGGPPYNEQFF	TGTGCCAGCAGCTCGGGACTAGCGGGAGGGCCACCCTACAATGAGCAGTTCTTC
few	TRBV5-1	.	TRBJ2-7	CASSPPADEQYF	TGCGCCAGCAGCCCCCCCGCTGATGAGCAGTACTTC
.	TRBV7-8	TRBD2	TRBJ2-5	CASSSSAGAETQYF	TGTGCCAGCAGCTCCAGCGCGGGAGCAGAGACCCAGTACTTC
.	TRBV4-2	.	TRBJ1-2	CASSQDPTQGHFYGYTF	TGTGCCAGCAGCCAAGACCCGACCCAGGGGCATTTCTATGGCTACACCTTC
few	TRBV9	.	TRBJ2-5	CASSVVARVEETQYF	TGTGCCAGCAGCGTAGTGGCCAGGGTTGAGGAGACCCAGTACTTC
.	TRBV7-7	.	TRBJ2-1	CASSPGEVDNEQFF	TGTGCCAGCAGCCCCGGGGAGGTCGACAATGAGCAGTTCTTC
few	TRBV9	TRBD2	TRBJ2-1	CASSVVWEGLNEQFF	TGTGCCAGCAGCGTTGTGTGGGAGGGCCTCAATGAGCAGTTCTTC
.	TRBV30	.	TRBJ1-2	CAWRAGVGYGYTF	TGTGCCTGGAGAGCGGGGGTTGGGTATGGCTACACCTTC
.	TRBV11-1	.	TRBJ1-2	CASQGRFEGYTF	TGTGCCAGCCAGGGGCGGTTCGAAGGCTACACCTTC
.	TRBV5-1	.	TRBJ1-6	CASSATGNSPLHF	TGCGCCAGCTCCGCCACGGGTAATTCACCCCTCCACTTT
.	TRBV10-2	.	TRBJ2-1	CASSELPQFF	TGCGCCAGCAGTGAGCTTCCGCAGTTCTTC